This T cell receptor beta chain is drawn from a study of OX40 agonist ivuxolimab in advanced cancers. Across the whole study: Patient treatment consisted of intravenous ivuxolimab administration every 2 weeks at 0.01 to 10 mg/kg.

This table comes from immunoSEQ multiplex PCR, and its TCRdb copy is limited to in-frame clones, with some not included. There are around 44,000 clones in the sample; approximately 86% occur only once, and about an eighth lies in the top ten. Turning to this clone: Its antigen is undetermined.

Study conclusions and caveats: Among the nonresponders, some also had low normalized T-cell clonal expansion. The 0.1-3.0 mg/kg partial responders had among the lowest clonal expansion.

With 4 bases removed from V and 2 bases from J, the gap between germline ends came to 11 bases. From germline, CDR1 is SQVTM and CDR2 ANQGSEA. The CDR3 consists of 14 residues. This specimen consisted of CD4+ or CD8+ T cells sorted from blood, obtained in a trial of the OX40 agonist ivuxolimab. This sequence joins TRBV29-1 and TRBJ2-2, with D possibly matching TRBD1 (6 bases). The sequence was collected from an adult with an advanced solid tumor such as melanoma, head and neck, liver or kidney cancer. CDR3 protein: CSVAGHDNTGELFF. For the CDR3, the DNA is TGCAGCGTTGCGGGACACGATAACACCGGGGAGCTGTTTTTT.